The 10 T cell receptor beta chains below all came from one sample that was sequenced in a study of T cells after yellow fever vaccination. MiXCR, run by TCRdb on the 5' RACE reads, gives a single entry per CDR3 protein. Of 500,000 to 650,000 distinct CDR3 sequences detected, 12% appear once; the ten largest clones hold under 15%. This specimen was PBMCs, taken on the day of the yellow fever booster vaccination. The receptors stem from a man aged 25 to 40 who received the YFV17D yellow fever vaccine.

V usage is TRBV7-9 and J usage is TRBJ2-6, with D possibly TRBD2 on 5 matching bases. CDR1 and CDR2 (germline): SEHNR, FQNEAQ (reference sequence). V was trimmed by 11 bases and J by 2 bases, leaving 10 bases between them. CDR3 length: 13 amino acids. Written as DNA, the CDR3 is TGTGCCGGCCGGGATACTGGGGCCAACGTCCTGACTTTC. Its translation: CAGRDTGANVLTF.

This clonotype was seen a handful of times. The genes are TRBV6-5 and TRBJ2-1, with D unresolved. Germline V lookup: CDR1 MNHEY, CDR2 SVGAGI. Deletions cut 2 bases from V and 3 bases from J, with 14 bases between. The CDR3 covers 16 residues. The CDR3: CASSYTARISYNEQFF. CDR3 coding DNA: TGTGCCAGCAGTTACACCGCTAGAATTAGCTACAATGAGCAGTTCTTC.

This clonotype was counted between two and nine times. J is TRBJ2-5 and V is TRBV29-1; D is perhaps TRBD1 (6 bases). The CDR3 runs to 13 residues. V lost 6 bases, J lost 0 bases, and 11 bases lay in between. The V gene's germline CDR1 is SQVTM and CDR2 ANQGSEA. The CDR3 nucleotides are TGCAGCGTATTCAAGGGGGACCAAGAGACCCAGTACTTC. It encodes CSVFKGDQETQYF.

This clonotype was seen repeatedly, ten times or more. This chain connects TRBV4-3 to TRBJ2-5; 9 bases align to TRBD2. The CDR3 totals 15 residues. V trimming: 3 bases; J trimming: 3 bases; junction bases outside the gene matches: 5. CDR1 and CDR2 (germline): LGHNA, YSLEER. The CDR3 is CASSQSSGSEETQYF. The DNA for the CDR3 is TGCGCCAGCAGCCAGAGTAGCGGGAGTGAAGAGACCCAGTACTTC.

This clonotype was seen once. The chain couples TRBV20-1 to TRBJ2-2; D is unresolved. Germline-derived CDR1 and CDR2 are DFQATT and SNEGSKA (reference sequence). The length of the CDR3 is 14 residues. V lost 3 bases and J 4 bases, leaving 12 bases between the germline ends. The CDR3 is CSASGLGITGELFF. In DNA form, the CDR3 reads TGCAGTGCTAGTGGGCTAGGTATCACCGGGGAGCTGTTTTTT.

The gene calls are TRBV7-2 and TRBJ2-1; D is uncertain. The germline gives CDR1 SGHTA, CDR2 FQGNSA. The CDR3 has 13 amino acids. Trimming removed 11 bases at V and 2 bases at J, with 13 bases between. CDR3 loop: CAESLPPYNEQFF. The CDR3 nucleotides read TGTGCCGAGTCTCTTCCCCCCTACAATGAGCAGTTCTTC.

The V call is TRBV11-1, the J call TRBJ2-1; 16 bases align to TRBD2. J lost 7 bases, V lost 2 bases, and 8 bases had no gene match. CDR1 SGHAT and CDR2 FQDESV come from the germline V gene (reference sequence). This CDR3 is 18 amino acids long. The CDR3 DNA reads TGTGCCAGCAGCTTACCCCTGGGACTAGCGGGAGGGCCAAATGAGCAGTTCTTC. Its protein is CASSLPLGLAGGPNEQFF.

This chain connects TRBV13 to TRBJ2-7; tentatively, D is TRBD2 (7 bases). V was pared by 4 bases and J by 0 bases, with 10 bases between. CDR3 length: 14 residues. Germline V CDR1 and CDR2: PRHDT, FYEKMQ (reference sequence). CDR3 residues: CASSSGGNSYEQYF. The CDR3, as DNA: TGTGCCAGCAGCTCGGGGGGCAACTCCTACGAGCAGTACTTC.

The chain carries TRBV5-1 and TRBJ2-6; D is uncertain. V was pared by 4 bases and J by 1 base, with 9 bases between. Germline loops: CDR1 SGHRS, CDR2 YFSETQ. This CDR3 comprises 15 residues. CDR3 amino acids: CASSPRWSGANVLTF. CDR3 nucleotide sequence: TGCGCCAGCAGCCCGCGGTGGTCTGGGGCCAACGTCCTGACTTTC.

J is TRBJ1-5 and V is TRBV6-1; D ambiguous. Germline V gene lookup returns CDR1 MNHNS and CDR2 SASEGT. V lost 5 bases and J lost 2, with 10 bases in between. The CDR3 contains 14 residues. CDR3 DNA sequence: TGTGCCAGCAGTACCTACACTGGCAATCAGCCCCAGCATTTT. Its translation: CASSTYTGNQPQHF.